What follows describes a single T cell receptor (beta chain). The antigen remains unidentified. The CDR3 runs to 16 residues. Per the germline V gene, CDR1 is SEHNR and CDR2 is FQNEAQ (reference sequence). Trimming took 5 bases from V and 8 from J; bases not matched to a gene: 8. These data are taken from a study of T cell responses to AZD1222 COVID-19 vaccine. Findings of the study overall: None of the repertoires were sampled until the peak T cell response had passed. Most donors were white British and more were female, and clonal diversity was possibly underestimated. Two AZD1222 doses significantly raised spike-specific TCR breadth and depth over controls.

Measured with immunoSEQ multiplex PCR; TCRdb has only the in-frame clones, and not every one. This sample has approximately 180,000 clones; around 90% occur once, and the top ten carry less than 3%. This TCR was sampled from an adult in good health. This chain joins TRBV7-9 and TRBJ2-1; 14 positions match TRBD2. This sample comprised peripheral blood, obtained on day 0 of AZD1222 vaccination. CDR3 DNA: TGTGCCAGCAGCCCAGGACTAGCGGGAGGTGGGGATGAGCAGTTCTTC. Amino acid sequence: CASSPGLAGGGDEQFF.